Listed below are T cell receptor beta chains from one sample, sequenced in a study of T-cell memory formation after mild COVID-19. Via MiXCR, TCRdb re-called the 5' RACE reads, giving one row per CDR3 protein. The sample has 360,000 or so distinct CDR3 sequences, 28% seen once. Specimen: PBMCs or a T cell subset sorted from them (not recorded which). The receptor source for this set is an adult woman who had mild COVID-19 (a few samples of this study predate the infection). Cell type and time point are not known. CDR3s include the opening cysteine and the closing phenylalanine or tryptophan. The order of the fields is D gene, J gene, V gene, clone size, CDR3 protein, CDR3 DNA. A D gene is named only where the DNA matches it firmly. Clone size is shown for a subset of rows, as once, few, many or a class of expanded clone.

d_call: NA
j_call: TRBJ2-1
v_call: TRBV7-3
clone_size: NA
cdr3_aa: CASSTRRSSYNEQFF
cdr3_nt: TGTGCCAGCAGCACCCGGCGTAGCTCCTACAATGAGCAGTTCTTC

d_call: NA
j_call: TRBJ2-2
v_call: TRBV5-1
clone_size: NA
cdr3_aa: CASSPEWPENGELFF
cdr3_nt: TGCGCCAGCAGCCCAGAATGGCCAGAGAACGGGGAGCTGTTTTTT

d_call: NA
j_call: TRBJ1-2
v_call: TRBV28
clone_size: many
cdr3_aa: CASRSYSTNYGYTF
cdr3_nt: TGTGCCAGCAGGTCCTACTCAACCAACTATGGCTACACCTTC

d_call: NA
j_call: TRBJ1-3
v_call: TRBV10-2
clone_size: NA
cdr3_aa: CASSEPLSPIYF
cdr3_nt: TGCGCCAGCAGTGAGCCACTCAGCCCCATATATTTT

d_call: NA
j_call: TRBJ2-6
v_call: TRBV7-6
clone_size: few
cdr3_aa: CASSLAGAGANVLTF
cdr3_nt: TGTGCCAGCAGCTTAGCGGGGGCTGGGGCCAACGTCCTGACTTTC

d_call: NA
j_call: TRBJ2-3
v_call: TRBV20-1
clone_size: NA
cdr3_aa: CSARARDEGRDTQYF
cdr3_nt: TGCAGTGCTAGAGCCCGGGACGAAGGAAGAGATACGCAGTATTTT

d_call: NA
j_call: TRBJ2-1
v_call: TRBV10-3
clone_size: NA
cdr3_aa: CAISPTSTTHEQFF
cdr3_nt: TGTGCCATCAGCCCGACTAGTACTACGCATGAGCAGTTCTTC

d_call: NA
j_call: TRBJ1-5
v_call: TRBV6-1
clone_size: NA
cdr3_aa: CASSEVSWINQPQHF
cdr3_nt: TGTGCCAGCAGTGAAGTCTCATGGATTAATCAGCCCCAGCATTTT

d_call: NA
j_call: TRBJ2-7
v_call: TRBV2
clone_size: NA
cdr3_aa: CASSREASASYEQYF
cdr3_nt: TGTGCCAGCAGTAGGGAGGCCAGTGCTTCCTACGAGCAGTACTTC

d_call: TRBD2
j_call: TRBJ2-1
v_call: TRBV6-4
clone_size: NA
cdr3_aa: CASSDSAGEHNEQFF
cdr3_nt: TGTGCCAGCAGTGACTCGGCGGGGGAGCACAATGAGCAGTTCTTC

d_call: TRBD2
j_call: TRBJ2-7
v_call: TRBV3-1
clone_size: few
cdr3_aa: CASSPGLAGHYEQYF
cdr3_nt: TGTGCCAGCAGCCCTGGACTAGCGGGACACTACGAGCAGTACTTC

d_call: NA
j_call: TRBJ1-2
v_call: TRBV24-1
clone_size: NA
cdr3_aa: CATSDSWGGYTF
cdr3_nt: TGTGCCACCAGTGATTCATGGGGTGGCTACACCTTC

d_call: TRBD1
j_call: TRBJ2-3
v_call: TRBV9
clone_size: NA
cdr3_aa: CASSVGTGVKTDTQYF
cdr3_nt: TGTGCCAGCAGCGTCGGGACAGGGGTTAAGACAGATACGCAGTATTTT

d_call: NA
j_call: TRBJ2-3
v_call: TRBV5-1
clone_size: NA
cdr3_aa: CASSSIRGLVADTQYF
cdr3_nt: TGCGCCAGCAGCTCTATACGGGGGTTAGTGGCAGATACGCAGTATTTT

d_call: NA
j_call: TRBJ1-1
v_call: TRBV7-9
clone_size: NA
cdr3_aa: CASSLEGAGVNTEAFF
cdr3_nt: TGTGCCAGCAGCTTAGAGGGTGCAGGGGTGAACACTGAAGCTTTCTTT

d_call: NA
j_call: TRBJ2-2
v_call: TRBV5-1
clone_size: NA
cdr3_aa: CASSLSAPGELFF
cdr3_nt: TGCGCCAGCAGCTTGTCCGCCCCCGGGGAGCTGTTTTTT

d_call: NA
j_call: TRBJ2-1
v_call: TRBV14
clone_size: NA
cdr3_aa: CASSHPRVLSYNEQFF
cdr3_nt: TGTGCCAGCAGCCACCCCCGGGTCCTTTCCTACAATGAGCAGTTCTTC

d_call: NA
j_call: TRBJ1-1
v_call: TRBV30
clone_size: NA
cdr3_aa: CAWNLGRGPLKAFF
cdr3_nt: TGTGCCTGGAACCTCGGACGGGGGCCTTTGAAAGCTTTCTTT

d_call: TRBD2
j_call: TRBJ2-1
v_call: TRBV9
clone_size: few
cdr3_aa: CASSVSSGSGDEQFF
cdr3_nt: TGTGCCAGCAGCGTGAGTAGCGGGAGTGGTGATGAGCAGTTCTTC

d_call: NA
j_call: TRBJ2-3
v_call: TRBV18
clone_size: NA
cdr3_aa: CASSPPKGRTDTQYF
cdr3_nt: TGTGCCAGCTCACCACCTAAGGGACGCACAGATACGCAGTATTTT

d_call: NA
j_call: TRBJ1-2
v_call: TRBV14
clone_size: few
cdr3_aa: CASSQVGEANYGYTF
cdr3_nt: TGTGCCAGCAGCCAAGTAGGGGAAGCTAACTATGGCTACACCTTC

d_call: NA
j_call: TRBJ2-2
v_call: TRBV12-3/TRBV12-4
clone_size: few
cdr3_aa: CASSDVPVTGELFF
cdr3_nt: TGTGCCAGCAGTGACGTGCCGGTCACCGGGGAGCTGTTTTTT

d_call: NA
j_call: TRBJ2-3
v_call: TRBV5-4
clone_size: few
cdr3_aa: CASSLVGVGRTDTQYF
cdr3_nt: TGTGCCAGCAGCTTGGTCGGGGTGGGACGCACGGATACGCAGTATTTT

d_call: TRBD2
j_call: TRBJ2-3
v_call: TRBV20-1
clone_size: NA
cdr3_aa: CSARLADPTDTQYF
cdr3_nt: TGCAGTGCTAGACTAGCGGACCCAACAGATACGCAGTATTTT

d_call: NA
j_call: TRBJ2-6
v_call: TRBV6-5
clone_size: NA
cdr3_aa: CASSYSSGASGANVLTF
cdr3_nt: TGTGCCAGCAGTTACTCATCGGGGGCCTCAGGGGCCAACGTCCTGACTTTC

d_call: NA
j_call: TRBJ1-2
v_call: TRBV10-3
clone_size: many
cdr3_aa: CAISDTNYGYTF
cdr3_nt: TGTGCCATCAGTGACACTAACTATGGCTACACCTTC

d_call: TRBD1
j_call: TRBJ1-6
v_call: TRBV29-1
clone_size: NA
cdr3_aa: CSVDTGGASPLHF
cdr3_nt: TGCAGCGTTGATACAGGGGGCGCATCACCCCTCCACTTT

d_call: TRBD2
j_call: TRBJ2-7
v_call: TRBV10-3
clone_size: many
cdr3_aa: CAISDSIAGGSYEQYF
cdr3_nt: TGTGCCATCAGTGACTCGATCGCGGGAGGGTCCTACGAGCAGTACTTC

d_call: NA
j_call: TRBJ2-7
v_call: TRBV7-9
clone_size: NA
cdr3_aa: CASSSSRVSYEQYF
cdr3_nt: TGTGCCAGCAGCTCCTCTAGGGTCTCCTACGAGCAGTACTTC

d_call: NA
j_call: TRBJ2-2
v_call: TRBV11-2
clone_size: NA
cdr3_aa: CASSLDRASTGELFF
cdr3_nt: TGTGCCAGCAGCTTAGACAGGGCGTCCACCGGGGAGCTGTTTTTT

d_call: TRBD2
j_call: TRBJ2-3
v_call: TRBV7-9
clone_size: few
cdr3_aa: CASSPGTSGRVDTQYF
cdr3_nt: TGTGCCAGCAGCCCCGGGACTAGCGGGAGAGTAGATACGCAGTATTTT

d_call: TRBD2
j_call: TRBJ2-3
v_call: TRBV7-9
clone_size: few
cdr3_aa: CASSSSGGRADTQYF
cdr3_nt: TGTGCCAGCAGCTCTAGCGGGGGACGCGCAGATACGCAGTATTTT

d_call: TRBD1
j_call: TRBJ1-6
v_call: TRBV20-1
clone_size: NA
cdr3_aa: CSARDGQGGYNSPLHF
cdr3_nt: TGCAGTGCTAGAGACGGGCAGGGGGGTTATAATTCACCCCTCCACTTT

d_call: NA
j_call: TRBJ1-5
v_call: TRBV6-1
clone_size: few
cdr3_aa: CASSRARDNQPQHF
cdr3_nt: TGTGCCAGCAGTAGGGCTCGGGACAATCAGCCCCAGCATTTT

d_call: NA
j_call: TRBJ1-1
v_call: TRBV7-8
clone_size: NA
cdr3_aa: CASSGLVNTEAFF
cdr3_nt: TGTGCCAGCAGCGGATTAGTCAACACTGAAGCTTTCTTT

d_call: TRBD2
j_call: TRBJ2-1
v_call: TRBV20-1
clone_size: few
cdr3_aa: CSAPSGPWADEQFF
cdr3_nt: TGCAGTGCTCCTAGCGGCCCCTGGGCGGATGAGCAGTTCTTC

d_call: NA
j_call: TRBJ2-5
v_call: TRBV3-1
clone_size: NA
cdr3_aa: CASSQDMDGLGAQYF
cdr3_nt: TGTGCCAGCAGCCAAGATATGGATGGGTTAGGAGCCCAGTACTTC

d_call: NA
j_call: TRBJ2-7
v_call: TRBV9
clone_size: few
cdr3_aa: CASSVGRVDEQYF
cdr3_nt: TGTGCCAGCAGCGTAGGAAGGGTTGACGAGCAGTACTTC

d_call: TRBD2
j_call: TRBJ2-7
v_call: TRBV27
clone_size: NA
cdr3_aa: CASSLSSGGSYEQYF
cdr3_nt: TGTGCCAGCAGTTTATCGAGCGGGGGGTCCTACGAGCAGTACTTC

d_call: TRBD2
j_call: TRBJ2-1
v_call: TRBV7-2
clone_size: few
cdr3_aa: CASSPWGGSRYEQFF
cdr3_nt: TGTGCCAGCAGCCCGTGGGGCGGGAGCCGATATGAGCAGTTCTTC

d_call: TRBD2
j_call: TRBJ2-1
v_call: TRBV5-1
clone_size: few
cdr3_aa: CASSWETSGASSYNEQFF
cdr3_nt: TGCGCCAGCAGTTGGGAGACTAGCGGGGCGAGCTCCTACAATGAGCAGTTCTTC